This T cell receptor beta chain was observed in a study of T-cell reconstitution after alpha-beta-depleted transplantation in children. This clonotype was detected only a few times. Unique molecular identifiers featured in how the TCRbeta library was prepared. TCRdb ran MiXCR on the PCR reads and lists one entry per CDR3 protein. The table lists about 610,000 distinct CDR3 sequences, about 10% of them singletons. The CDR3 is 16 amino acids. Looked up from germline, CDR1 is MNHEY and CDR2 is SVGEGT. Trimming removed 5 bases from V and 7 bases from J, with 21 bases in between. Sequenced here: PBMCs from the stem cell graft donor, sampled from the stem cell graft. The chain employs TRBV6-2 or TRBV6-3 and TRBJ1-5; weak D call: TRBD1 (6 bases). The TCR was taken from a human donor who donated a stem cell graft to a child with acute myeloid leukemia. CDR3 nucleotides: TGTGCCAGCAGTCTTGGTTCAGGGGCCCTCGGGCAGCCCCAGCATTTT. Translating it yields CASSLGSGALGQPQHF.